A selection of T cell receptor beta chains follows, all from one sample in a study of CD4+ T cells in melanoma. Profiled with immunoSEQ multiplex PCR; TCRdb holds only in-frame clones, not every one. The sample gives about 14,000 clones, 63% of which show up once; about 16% is in the top ten. The sequenced sample was cells from a culture (not recorded whether cultured in vitro). These TCRs come from a human donor with melanoma. Each CDR3 is given with its conserved first and last residue. Clone sizes are given selectively: once, few, many, or a class where the clone is expanded.

clone_size: .
v_call: TRBV6-5
cdr3_aa: CASSYSLGGGNEQFF

clone_size: .
v_call: TRBV28
cdr3_aa: CATRIPDGYGYTF

clone_size: few
v_call: TRBV14
cdr3_aa: CASSWGGVGNSPLHF

clone_size: .
v_call: TRBV6-5
cdr3_aa: CASSTTGGIYGYTF

clone_size: .
v_call: TRBV5-4
cdr3_aa: CASSSRDRVPEAFF

clone_size: once
v_call: TRBV11-3
cdr3_aa: CASSRGLAGGTDTQYF

clone_size: .
v_call: TRBV6-1
cdr3_aa: CASRFGGPGGELFF

clone_size: .
v_call: TRBV19
cdr3_aa: CASRTAGGPYEQYF

clone_size: .
v_call: TRBV9
cdr3_aa: CASSGNRPLTF

clone_size: .
v_call: TRBV6-4
cdr3_aa: CASSAPVQRQTNSPLHF

clone_size: .
v_call: TRBV7-9
cdr3_aa: CAGSGGAYNEQFF

clone_size: few
v_call: TRBV19
cdr3_aa: CASSIVAGSRNTIYF

clone_size: .
v_call: TRBV4-1
cdr3_aa: CASSQLQPGQGAGAFF

clone_size: few
v_call: TRBV19
cdr3_aa: CASSTGSGNTIYF

clone_size: .
v_call: TRBV5-5
cdr3_aa: CASSLFMWTEGNEQFF

clone_size: .
v_call: TRBV5-4
cdr3_aa: CASTPDPGTREQYF

clone_size: once
v_call: TRBV9
cdr3_aa: CASSVQDRVSKQYF

clone_size: .
v_call: TRBV9
cdr3_aa: CARVLCHGGTYNEQFF

clone_size: .
v_call: TRBV5-4
cdr3_aa: CASSLEGGGPDTDTQYF

clone_size: once
v_call: TRBV4-2
cdr3_aa: CASSQTGELFF

clone_size: .
v_call: TRBV6-5
cdr3_aa: CASGSRGRREKLFF

clone_size: .
v_call: TRBV4-1
cdr3_aa: CASSQPRDRGEAFF

clone_size: .
v_call: TRBV6-1
cdr3_aa: CASSERFSGANVLTF

clone_size: .
v_call: TRBV27
cdr3_aa: CASRREPSTDTQYF

clone_size: .
v_call: TRBV5-5
cdr3_aa: CASSPGTFTTNEKLFF

clone_size: few
v_call: TRBV5-6
cdr3_aa: CASSAGPLGYEQYF

clone_size: .
v_call: TRBV7-2
cdr3_aa: CASSLYVSYNEQFF

clone_size: once
v_call: TRBV13
cdr3_aa: CASSSGRQYEQYF

clone_size: .
v_call: TRBV19
cdr3_aa: CASSRQAVQTYEQYF

clone_size: .
v_call: TRBV10-3
cdr3_aa: CAISEGPDMINQPQHF

clone_size: once
v_call: TRBV5-1
cdr3_aa: CASSSGRTGSYEQYF

clone_size: .
v_call: TRBV11-2
cdr3_aa: CASSGTLVSPLHF

clone_size: .
v_call: TRBV5-6
cdr3_aa: CASCGGPTGTQYF

clone_size: .
v_call: TRBV11-2
cdr3_aa: CASSLKGTGEAFF

clone_size: .
v_call: TRBV5-6
cdr3_aa: CASSLGKGLQETQYF

clone_size: .
v_call: TRBV9
cdr3_aa: CASSPLAGWGARSTGANVLTF

clone_size: .
v_call: TRBV29-1
cdr3_aa: CSVEAQTETQYF

clone_size: few
v_call: TRBV7-3
cdr3_aa: CASSLLGRTDYGYTF

clone_size: .
v_call: TRBV10-3
cdr3_aa: CAISRNQGIYGYTF

clone_size: .
v_call: TRBV5-5
cdr3_aa: CASSFLANYGYTF

clone_size: medium-sized
v_call: TRBV11-2
cdr3_aa: CASSLVMGIKNTEAFF

clone_size: .
v_call: TRBV13
cdr3_aa: CASSFRTSGTDTQYF

clone_size: once
v_call: TRBV2
cdr3_aa: CASSAALTYEQYF

clone_size: few
v_call: TRBV20-1
cdr3_aa: CSASPRDEQFF

clone_size: .
v_call: TRBV6-1
cdr3_aa: CASSAARGRSGELFF

clone_size: .
v_call: TRBV6-5
cdr3_aa: CASSYWAPGELFF

clone_size: .
v_call: TRBV2
cdr3_aa: CASSFHLRDTQYF

clone_size: .
v_call: TRBV6-6
cdr3_aa: CASSYQIGTVNTEAFF

clone_size: .
v_call: TRBV5-6
cdr3_aa: CASLRQGGSIYGYTF

clone_size: .
v_call: TRBV7-8
cdr3_aa: CASSPRPHEQFF

clone_size: .
v_call: TRBV7-9
cdr3_aa: CASSFTQGRAFF

clone_size: .
v_call: TRBV10-3
cdr3_aa: CAISGSSSGASTDTQYF